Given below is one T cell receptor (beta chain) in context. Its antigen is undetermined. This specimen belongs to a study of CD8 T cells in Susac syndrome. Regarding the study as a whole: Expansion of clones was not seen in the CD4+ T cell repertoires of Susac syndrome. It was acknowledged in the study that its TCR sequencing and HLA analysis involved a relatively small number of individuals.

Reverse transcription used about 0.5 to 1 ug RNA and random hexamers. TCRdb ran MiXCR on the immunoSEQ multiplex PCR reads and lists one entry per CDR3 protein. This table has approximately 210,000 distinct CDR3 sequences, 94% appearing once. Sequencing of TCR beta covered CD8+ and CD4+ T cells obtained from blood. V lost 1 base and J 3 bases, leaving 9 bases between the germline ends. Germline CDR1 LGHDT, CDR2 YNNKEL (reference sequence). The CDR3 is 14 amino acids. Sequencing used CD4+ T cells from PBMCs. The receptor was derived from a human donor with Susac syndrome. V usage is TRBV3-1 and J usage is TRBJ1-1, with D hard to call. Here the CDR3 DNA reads TGTGCCAGCAGCCAAGGTCTAGGTGACACTGAAGCTTTCTTT. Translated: CASSQGLGDTEAFF.